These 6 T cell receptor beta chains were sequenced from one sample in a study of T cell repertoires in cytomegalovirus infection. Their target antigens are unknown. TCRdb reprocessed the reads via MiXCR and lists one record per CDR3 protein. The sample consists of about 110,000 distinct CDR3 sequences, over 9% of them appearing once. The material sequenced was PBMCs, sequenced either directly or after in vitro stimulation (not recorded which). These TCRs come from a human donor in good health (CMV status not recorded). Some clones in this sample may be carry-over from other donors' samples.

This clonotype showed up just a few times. CDR3 sequence reads: CASSFYREGLFF. The CDR3 nucleotides read TGTGCCAGCAGTTTTTACAGGGAAGGTCTTTTCTTT. V is TRBV12-3 or TRBV12-4 and J is TRBJ1-1; TRBD1 is a possible D gene (6 bases). The V and J ends lost 3 bases and 13 bases respectively, with 15 bases between them. The CDR3 extends over 12 amino acids.

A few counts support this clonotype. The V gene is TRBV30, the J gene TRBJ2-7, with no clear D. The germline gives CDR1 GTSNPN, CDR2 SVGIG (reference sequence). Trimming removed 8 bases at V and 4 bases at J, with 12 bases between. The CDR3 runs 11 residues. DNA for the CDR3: TGTGCCCGCCTGGGTACTTACGAGCAGTACGTC. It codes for CARLGTYEQYV.

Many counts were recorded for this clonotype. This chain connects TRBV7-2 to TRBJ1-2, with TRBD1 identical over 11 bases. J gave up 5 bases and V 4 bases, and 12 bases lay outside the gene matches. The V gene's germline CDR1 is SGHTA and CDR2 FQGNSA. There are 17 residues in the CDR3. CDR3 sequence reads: CASSSRTGGRNFYGYTF. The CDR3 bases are TGTGCCAGCAGCTCCCGGACAGGGGGCCGAAATTTTTATGGCTACACCTTC.

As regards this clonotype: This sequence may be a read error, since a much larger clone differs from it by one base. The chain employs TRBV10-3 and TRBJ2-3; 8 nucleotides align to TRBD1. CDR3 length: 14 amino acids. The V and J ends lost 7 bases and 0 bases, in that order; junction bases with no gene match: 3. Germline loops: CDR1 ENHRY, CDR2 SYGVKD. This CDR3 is CAINSGGSTDTQYF. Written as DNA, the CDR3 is TGTGCCATCAATTCAGGGGGCAGCACAGATACGCAGTATTTT.

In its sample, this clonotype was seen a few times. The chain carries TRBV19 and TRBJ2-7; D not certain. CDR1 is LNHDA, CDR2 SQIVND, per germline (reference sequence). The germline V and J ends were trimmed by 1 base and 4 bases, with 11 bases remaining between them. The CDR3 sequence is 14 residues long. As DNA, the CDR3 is TGTGCCAGTAGTATAGGGCACATAGGATACGAGCAGTACTTC. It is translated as CASSIGHIGYEQYF.

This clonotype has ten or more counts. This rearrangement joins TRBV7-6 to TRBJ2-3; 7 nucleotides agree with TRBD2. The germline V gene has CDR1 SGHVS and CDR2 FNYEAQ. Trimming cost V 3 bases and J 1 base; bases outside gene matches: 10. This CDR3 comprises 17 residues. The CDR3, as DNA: TGTGCCAGCAGCTTTGGTTGGGGGGGAGCGGGCACAGATACGCAGTATTTT. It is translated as CASSFGWGGAGTDTQYF.